The 11 T cell receptor beta chains in this list originate from one sample, sequenced in a study of T-cell memory formation after mild COVID-19. TCRdb independently ran MiXCR on the 5' RACE reads; one entry per CDR3 protein. The sample lists around 250,000 distinct CDR3 sequences, around a tenth occurring once. Sequences were obtained from PBMCs or a T cell subset sorted from them (not recorded which). The receptor set was obtained from a young man who had mild COVID-19 (a few samples of this study predate the infection). Cell type and time point are not known.

This clonotype was seen a handful of times. V gene TRBV7-6 combines with J gene TRBJ1-5; D is uncertain. The V and J ends lost 1 base and 6 bases respectively, with 7 bases between them. This CDR3 has 13 amino acids. Per germline, CDR1 SGHVS and CDR2 FNYEAQ. In nucleotides, the CDR3 is TGTGCCAGCAGCTTAGGATTGGGTCAGCCCCAGCATTTT. This sequence encodes CASSLGLGQPQHF.

The CDR3, as DNA: TGTGCCAGCAGCTTAGCAGGACAGGGAACCTCCGAGCAGTACTTC. It specifies CASSLAGQGTSEQYF. This chain links TRBV7-9 with TRBJ2-7; 8 nucleotides align to TRBD1. J gave up 6 bases and V 0 bases, and 7 bases lay outside the gene matches. Germline V gene data show CDR1 as SEHNR and CDR2 as FQNEAQ (reference sequence). This CDR3 is 15 amino acids long.

The J gene is TRBJ2-1, the V gene TRBV7-8; D call uncertain. This CDR3 spans 14 amino acids. Germline loops: CDR1 SGHVS, CDR2 FQNEAQ. Trimming took off 1 base at V and 8 bases at J, with 12 bases between the two ends. CDR3 loop: CASSLDGAWDEQFF. In DNA form, the CDR3 reads TGTGCCAGCAGCTTAGACGGTGCCTGGGATGAGCAGTTCTTC. The complete variable domain, with remaining parts taken from reference TRBV7-8 and TRBJ2-1, reads GAGVSQSPRYKVAKRGQDVALRCDPISGHVSLFWYQQALGQGPEFLTYFQNEAQLDKSGLPSDRFFAERPEGSVSTLKIQRTQQEDSAVYLCASSLDGAWDEQFFGPGTRLTVL.

This sequence joins TRBV5-1 and TRBJ1-2; TRBD1 aligns across 8 bases. CDR3 size: 13 residues. The germline V gene has CDR1 SGHRS and CDR2 YFSETQ. The ends lost 8 bases at V and 0 bases at J; junction bases unmatched: 3. This CDR3 reads CASTTGANYGYTF. The CDR3 nucleotides are TGCGCCAGTACGACAGGGGCTAACTATGGCTACACCTTC.

The gene calls are TRBV24-1 and TRBJ2-1; 12 bases are a match to TRBD2. The ends lost 4 bases at V and 10 bases at J; junction bases unmatched: 13. Germline V lookup: CDR1 KGHDR, CDR2 SFDVKD. The CDR3 has 17 residues. CDR3 DNA sequence: TGTGCCACCAGTGACCTGACTAGCGGGGGCGCCCTTGGAGAGCAGTTCTTC. It codes for CATSDLTSGGALGEQFF.

The sample holds a few counts of this clonotype. This chain connects TRBV7-2 to TRBJ2-1, with D possibly matching TRBD2 (7 bases). Germline assignment: CDR1 SGHTA and CDR2 FQGNSA. Trimming took off 4 bases at V and 7 bases at J, with 17 bases between the two ends. The length of the CDR3 is 15 residues. The CDR3 DNA reads TGTGCCAGCAGCTCCAACGGGGGGCGGTGGAATGAGCAGTTCTTC. This sequence encodes CASSSNGGRWNEQFF.

This clonotype was observed a few times. J is TRBJ2-3 and V is TRBV5-1, with D perhaps TRBD1 or TRBD2 (5 bases each). The CDR3 runs 14 residues. Germline CDR1 reads SGHRS; CDR2 reads YFSETQ. The CDR3 bases are TGCATCAGCAGCTTGGGGGTTAGCACAGATACGCAGTATTTT. Its translation: CISSLGVSTDTQYF.

This clonotype was detected many times. J is TRBJ2-7 and V is TRBV4-3; 10 bases match TRBD1. Looked up from germline, CDR1 is LGHNA and CDR2 is YSLEER. Germline trimming cut 4 bases from V and 3 bases from J; bases unmatched to any gene: 12. The CDR3 consists of 17 residues. The CDR3 protein is CASSLARGQGGRYEQYV. DNA of the CDR3: TGCGCCAGCAGCCTCGCTCGAGGACAGGGGGGACGCTACGAGCAGTACGTC.

The chain couples TRBV20-1 to TRBJ2-3; TRBD2 aligns across 9 bases. The CDR3 is made up of 16 amino acids. Germline CDR1 is DFQATT and CDR2 is SNEGSKA (reference sequence). With V trimmed by 8 bases and J by 5 bases, 17 bases remained unmatched. CDR3 sequence: CSTPALGGGAKDTQYF. In DNA form, the CDR3 reads TGCAGTACCCCGGCCCTCGGCGGGGGGGCGAAAGATACGCAGTATTTT.

This clonotype occurred a few times. The chain recombines TRBV9 with TRBJ2-3, with 11 positions matching TRBD2. CDR1 is SGDLS and CDR2 is YYNGEE in the germline V gene. This CDR3 is built from 17 residues. The trim removed 1 base at V and 5 bases at J, leaving 9 bases unmatched. The CDR3 DNA follows: TGTGCCAGCAGCGTAAAGGATAGCGGGGGGGCGGTAGATACGCAGTATTTT. Protein: CASSVKDSGGAVDTQYF.

This clonotype was observed a handful of times. This sequence joins TRBV11-2 and TRBJ2-5; the D gene could be TRBD1 or TRBD2 (5 bases each). Trimming removed 7 bases from V and 5 bases from J, with 26 bases in between. Germline CDR1 and CDR2: SGHAT and FQNNGV. The CDR3 sequence is 17 residues long. CDR3 in amino acids: CASTPWSWGPVGETQYF. CDR3 DNA sequence: TGTGCCAGCACCCCTTGGAGTTGGGGACCAGTCGGGGAGACCCAGTACTTC.